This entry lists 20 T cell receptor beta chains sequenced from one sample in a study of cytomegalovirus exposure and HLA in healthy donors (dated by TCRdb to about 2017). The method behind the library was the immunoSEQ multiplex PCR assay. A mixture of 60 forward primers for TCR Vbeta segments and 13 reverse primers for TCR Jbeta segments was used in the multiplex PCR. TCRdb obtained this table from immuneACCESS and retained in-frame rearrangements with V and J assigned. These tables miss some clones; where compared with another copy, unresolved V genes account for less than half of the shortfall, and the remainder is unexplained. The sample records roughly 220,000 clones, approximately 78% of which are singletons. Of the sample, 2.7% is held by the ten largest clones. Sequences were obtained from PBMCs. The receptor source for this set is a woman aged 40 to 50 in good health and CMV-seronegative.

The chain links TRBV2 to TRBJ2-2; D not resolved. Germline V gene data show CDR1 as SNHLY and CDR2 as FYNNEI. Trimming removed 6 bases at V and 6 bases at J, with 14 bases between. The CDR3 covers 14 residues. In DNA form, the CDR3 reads TGTGCCAGCAGGGCCAGTTTGGGCCCCGGGGAGCTGTTTTTT. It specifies CASRASLGPGELFF.

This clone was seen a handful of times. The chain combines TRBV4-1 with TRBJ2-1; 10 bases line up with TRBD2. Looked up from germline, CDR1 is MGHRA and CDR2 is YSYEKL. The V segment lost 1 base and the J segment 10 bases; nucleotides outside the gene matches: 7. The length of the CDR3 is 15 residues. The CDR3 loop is CASSQGSSGSREQFF. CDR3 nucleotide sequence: TGCGCCAGCAGCCAAGGCTCTAGCGGGAGCCGAGAGCAGTTCTTC.

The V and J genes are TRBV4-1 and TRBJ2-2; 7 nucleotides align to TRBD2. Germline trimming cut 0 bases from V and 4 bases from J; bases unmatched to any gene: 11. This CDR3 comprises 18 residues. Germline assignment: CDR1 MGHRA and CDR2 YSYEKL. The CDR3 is CASSQDGGTTIFTGELFF. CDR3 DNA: TGCGCCAGCAGCCAAGATGGGGGGACTACCATTTTCACCGGGGAGCTGTTTTTT.

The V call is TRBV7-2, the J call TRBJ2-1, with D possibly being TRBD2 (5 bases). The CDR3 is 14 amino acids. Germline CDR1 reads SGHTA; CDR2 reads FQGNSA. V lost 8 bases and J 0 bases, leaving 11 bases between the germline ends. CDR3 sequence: CASERTYSYNEQFF. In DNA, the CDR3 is TGTGCCAGCGAGCGGACCTACTCCTACAATGAGCAGTTCTTC. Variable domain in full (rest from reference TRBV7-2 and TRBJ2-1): GAGVSQSPSNKVTEKGKDVELRCDPISGHTALYWYRQSLGQGLEFLIYFQGNSAPDKSGLPSDRFSAERTGGSVSTLTIQRTQQEDSAVYLCASERTYSYNEQFFGPGTRLTVL.

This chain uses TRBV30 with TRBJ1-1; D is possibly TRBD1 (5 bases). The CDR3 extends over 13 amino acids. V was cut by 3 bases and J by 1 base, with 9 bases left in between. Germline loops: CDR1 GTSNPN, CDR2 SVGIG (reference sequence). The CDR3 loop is CAWRGQPNTEAFF. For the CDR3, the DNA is TGTGCCTGGAGAGGACAACCGAACACTGAAGCTTTCTTT.

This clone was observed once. The CDR3 DNA is TGCGCCAGCAGCGCGGGACAGGGGAGCACAGATACGCAGTATTTT. This sequence encodes CASSAGQGSTDTQYF. The chain links TRBV5-1 to TRBJ2-3; 10 positions agree with TRBD1. The CDR3 contains 15 residues. Unmatched junction bases numbered 2, after V lost 4 bases and J lost 0 bases. CDR1 and CDR2 (germline): SGHRS, YFSETQ.

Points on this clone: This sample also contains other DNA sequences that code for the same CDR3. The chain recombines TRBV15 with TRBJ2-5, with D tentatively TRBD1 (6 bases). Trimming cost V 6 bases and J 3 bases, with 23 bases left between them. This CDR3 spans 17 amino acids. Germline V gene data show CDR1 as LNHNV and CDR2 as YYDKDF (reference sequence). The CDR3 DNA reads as TGTGCCACCAGTGTAACACAGGGAGTGTTGGGGAAAGAGACCCAGTACTTC. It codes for CATSVTQGVLGKETQYF.

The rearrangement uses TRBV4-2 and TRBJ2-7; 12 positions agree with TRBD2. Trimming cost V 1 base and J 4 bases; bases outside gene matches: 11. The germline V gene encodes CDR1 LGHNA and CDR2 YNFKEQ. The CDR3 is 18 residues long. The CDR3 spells CASSQGTSGTASIYEQYF. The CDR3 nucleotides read TGTGCCAGCAGCCAAGGGACTAGCGGGACCGCCTCCATTTACGAGCAGTACTTC.

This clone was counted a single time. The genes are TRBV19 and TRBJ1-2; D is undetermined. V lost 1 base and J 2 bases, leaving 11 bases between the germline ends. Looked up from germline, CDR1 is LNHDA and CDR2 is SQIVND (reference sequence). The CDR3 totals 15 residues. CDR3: CASSIGRQINYGYTF. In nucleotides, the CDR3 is TGTGCCAGTAGTATAGGGCGGCAAATCAACTATGGCTACACCTTC.

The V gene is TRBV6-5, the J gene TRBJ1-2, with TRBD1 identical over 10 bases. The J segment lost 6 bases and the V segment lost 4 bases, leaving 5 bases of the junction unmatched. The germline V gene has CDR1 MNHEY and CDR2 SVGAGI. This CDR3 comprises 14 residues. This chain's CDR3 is CASSSRQGADGYTF. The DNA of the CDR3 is TGTGCCAGCAGTTCGAGACAGGGGGCAGATGGCTACACCTTC.

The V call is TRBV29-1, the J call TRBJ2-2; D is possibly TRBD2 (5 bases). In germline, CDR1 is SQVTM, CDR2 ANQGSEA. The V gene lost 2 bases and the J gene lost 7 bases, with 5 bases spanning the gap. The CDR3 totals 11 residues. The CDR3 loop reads CSVESGGELFF. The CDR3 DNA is TGCAGCGTTGAAAGCGGCGGGGAGCTGTTTTTT.

In DNA form, the CDR3 reads TGCAGCGTTGGGCGGGAGAACACTGAAGCTTTCTTT. This translates into CSVGRENTEAFF. This chain links TRBV29-1 with TRBJ1-1; D ambiguous. Trimming shortened V by 4 bases and J by 1 base, and 7 bases separated the two germline ends. This CDR3 has 12 amino acids. From germline, CDR1 is SQVTM and CDR2 ANQGSEA.

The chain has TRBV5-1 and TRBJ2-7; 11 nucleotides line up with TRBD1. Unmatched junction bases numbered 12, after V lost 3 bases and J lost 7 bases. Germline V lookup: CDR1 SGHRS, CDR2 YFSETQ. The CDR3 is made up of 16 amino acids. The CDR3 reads CASSWWTGGAETEQYF. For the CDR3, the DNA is TGCGCCAGCAGCTGGTGGACAGGGGGCGCGGAGACAGAGCAGTACTTC.

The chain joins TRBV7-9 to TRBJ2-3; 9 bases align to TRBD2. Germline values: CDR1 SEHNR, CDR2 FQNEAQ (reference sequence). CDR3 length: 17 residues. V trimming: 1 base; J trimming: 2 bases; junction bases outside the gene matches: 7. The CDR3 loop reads CASSLGEASGDTDTQYF. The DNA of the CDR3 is TGTGCCAGCAGCTTAGGGGAGGCTAGCGGGGACACAGATACGCAGTATTTT. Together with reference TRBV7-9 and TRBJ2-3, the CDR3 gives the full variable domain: DTGVSQNPRHKITKRGQNVTFRCDPISEHNRLYWYRQTLGQGPEFLTYFQNEAQLEKSRLLSDRFSAERPKGSFSTLEIQRTEQGDSAMYLCASSLGEASGDTDTQYFGPGTRLTVL.

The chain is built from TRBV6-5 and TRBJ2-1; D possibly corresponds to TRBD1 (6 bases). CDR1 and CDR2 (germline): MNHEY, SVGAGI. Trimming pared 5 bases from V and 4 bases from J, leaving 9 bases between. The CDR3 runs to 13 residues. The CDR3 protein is CASSIQGYNEQFF. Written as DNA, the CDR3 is TGTGCCAGCAGTATACAGGGTTACAATGAGCAGTTCTTC.

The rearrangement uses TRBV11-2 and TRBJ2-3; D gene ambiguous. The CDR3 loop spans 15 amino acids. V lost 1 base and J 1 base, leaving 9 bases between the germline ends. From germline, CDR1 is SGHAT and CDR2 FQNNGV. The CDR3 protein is CASSLAPRGTDTQYF. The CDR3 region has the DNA TGTGCCAGCAGCTTAGCTCCTCGGGGCACAGATACGCAGTATTTT.

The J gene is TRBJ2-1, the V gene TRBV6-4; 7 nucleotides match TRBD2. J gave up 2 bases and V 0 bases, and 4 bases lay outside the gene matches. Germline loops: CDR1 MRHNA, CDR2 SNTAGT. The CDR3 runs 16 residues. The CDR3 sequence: CASSDSGGGPYNEQFF. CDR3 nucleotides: TGTGCCAGCAGTGACTCCGGGGGAGGGCCCTACAATGAGCAGTTCTTC.

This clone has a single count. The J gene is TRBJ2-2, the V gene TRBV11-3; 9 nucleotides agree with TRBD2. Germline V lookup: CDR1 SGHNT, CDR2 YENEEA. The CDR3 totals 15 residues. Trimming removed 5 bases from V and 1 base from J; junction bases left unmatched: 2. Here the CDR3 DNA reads TGTGCCAGCAGCCGGACTAGCGTGAACACCGGGGAGCTGTTTTTT. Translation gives CASSRTSVNTGELFF.

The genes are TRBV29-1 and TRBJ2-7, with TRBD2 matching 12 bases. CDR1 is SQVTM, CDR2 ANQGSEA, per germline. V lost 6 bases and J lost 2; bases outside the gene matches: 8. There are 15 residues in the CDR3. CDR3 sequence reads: CSVVGLAGPTYEQYF. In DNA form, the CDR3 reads TGCAGCGTCGTAGGACTAGCGGGGCCCACCTACGAGCAGTACTTC.

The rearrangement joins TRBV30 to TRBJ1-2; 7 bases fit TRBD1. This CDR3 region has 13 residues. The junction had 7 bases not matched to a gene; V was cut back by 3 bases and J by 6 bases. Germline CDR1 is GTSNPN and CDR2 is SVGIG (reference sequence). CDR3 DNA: TGTGCCTGGAGCCCGACAGGGATCGATGGCTACACCTTC. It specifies CAWSPTGIDGYTF.